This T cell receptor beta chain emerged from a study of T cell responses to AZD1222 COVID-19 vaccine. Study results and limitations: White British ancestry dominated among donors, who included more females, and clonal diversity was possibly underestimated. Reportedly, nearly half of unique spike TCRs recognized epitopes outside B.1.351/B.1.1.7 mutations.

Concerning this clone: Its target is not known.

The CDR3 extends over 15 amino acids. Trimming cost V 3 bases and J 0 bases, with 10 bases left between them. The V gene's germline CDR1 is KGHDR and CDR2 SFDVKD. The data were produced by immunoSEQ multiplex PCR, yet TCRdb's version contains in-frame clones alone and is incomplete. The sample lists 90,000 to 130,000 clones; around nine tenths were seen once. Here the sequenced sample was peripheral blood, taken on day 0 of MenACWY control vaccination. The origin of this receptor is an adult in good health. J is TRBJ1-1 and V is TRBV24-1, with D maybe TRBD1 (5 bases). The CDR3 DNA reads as TGTGCCACCAGTGATCACACACAGGTGAACACTGAAGCTTTCTTT. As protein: CATSDHTQVNTEAFF.